The 27 T cell receptor beta chains presented below share a single source sample, sequenced in a study of shared clonotypes between healthy human individuals. Assay used: immunoSEQ multiplex PCR; TCRdb lists only in-frame clones, some missing. The sample lists 2 million to 2.5 million clones, just under 95% occurring once. Sequenced material: naive CD4+ T cells from PBMCs. Subset noted: CD45RA+ positively selected. These receptors all come from a young man in good health. Some clones in this sample may be carry-over from other donors' samples.

The rearrangement joins TRBV9 to TRBJ1-5; D remains ambiguous. The CDR3 has 14 amino acids. Germline-derived CDR1 and CDR2 are SGDLS and YYNGEE. V was pared by 3 bases and J by 0 bases, with 7 bases between. CDR3 sequence reads: CASSEAGSNQPQHF. DNA of the CDR3: TGTGCCAGCAGCGAGGCGGGTAGCAATCAGCCCCAGCATTTT. Using reference TRBV9 and TRBJ1-5 for the parts outside the CDR3, the full variable domain is DSGVTQTPKHLITATGQRVTLRCSPRSGDLSVYWYQQSLDQGLQFLIQYYNGEERAKGNILERFSAQQFPDLHSELNLSSLELGDSALYFCASSEAGSNQPQHFGDGTRLSIL.

The rearrangement links TRBV6-5 to TRBJ2-5; the D gene is possibly TRBD2 (6 bases). V was cut by 4 bases and J by 11 bases, with 11 bases left in between. There are 11 residues in the CDR3. Germline V gene lookup returns CDR1 MNHEY and CDR2 SVGAGI. The CDR3 protein is CASSSSDEQYF. The CDR3 nucleotides are TGTGCCAGCAGTTCTAGCGATGAGCAGTACTTC.

This clone was found once. In the same sample, other DNA sequences code for this CDR3. The chain has TRBV18 and TRBJ2-7; 11 bases fit TRBD1. This CDR3 has 14 amino acids. Germline CDR1 and CDR2: KGHSH and LQKENI. Unmatched junction bases numbered 3, after V lost 6 bases and J lost 2 bases. The CDR3 nucleotides read TGTGCCAGCTCTACGGGACAGGGGGCCTACGAGCAGTACTTC. It encodes CASSTGQGAYEQYF.

On this clone: Other DNA sequences in this specimen translate into the identical CDR3. CDR3 region: CASSETRTGELFF. The DNA for the CDR3 is TGTGCCAGCAGTGAAACCCGCACCGGGGAGCTGTTTTTT. The rearrangement joins TRBV2 to TRBJ2-2; D not resolved. Per germline, CDR1 SNHLY and CDR2 FYNNEI. Trimming pared 2 bases from V and 4 bases from J, leaving 5 bases between. This CDR3 is built from 13 residues.

A remark on this clone: In the same sample, other DNA sequences code for this CDR3. V usage is TRBV9 and J usage is TRBJ1-3; 11 nucleotides agree with TRBD1. The CDR3 contains 16 residues. V shed 3 bases and J 1 base; nucleotides not matched to a gene: 3. Looked up from germline, CDR1 is SGDLS and CDR2 is YYNGEE. CDR3 in amino acids: CASSAGQGASGNTIYF. CDR3 nucleotide sequence: TGTGCCAGCAGCGCCGGACAGGGGGCGTCTGGAAACACCATATATTTT.

This chain joins TRBV7-7 and TRBJ2-5, with D possibly TRBD2 on 6 matching bases. Germline V lookup: CDR1 SSHAT, CDR2 FNYEAQ (reference sequence). The CDR3 has 13 residues. Trimming removed 5 bases from V and 4 bases from J, with 11 bases in between. The CDR3 coding sequence is TGTGCCAGCAGCGAGGGACTGCTAGAGACCCAGTACTTC. Its protein product is CASSEGLLETQYF.

This sequence joins TRBV28 and TRBJ1-5; a weak D match, TRBD1 (6 bases). The CDR3 has 12 amino acids. The V gene lost 8 bases and the J gene lost 11 bases, with 16 bases spanning the gap. Germline CDR1 MDHEN, CDR2 SYDVKM. CDR3 loop: CASCMAPGAQHF. In DNA form, the CDR3 reads TGTGCCAGCTGTATGGCCCCAGGGGCCCAGCATTTT.

This chain connects TRBV4-1 to TRBJ2-3; D is ambiguous. CDR1 is MGHRA, CDR2 YSYEKL, per germline. The V gene lost 0 bases and the J gene lost 2 bases, with 6 bases spanning the gap. CDR3 length equals 14 residues. CDR3 nucleotide sequence: TGCGCCAGCAGCCAAGACGGTGCCACAGATACGCAGTATTTT. This sequence encodes CASSQDGATDTQYF.

About this clone: This CDR3 is also generated by other DNA sequences in the sample. The chain couples TRBV30 to TRBJ1-3; the D is unclear. Germline loops: CDR1 GTSNPN, CDR2 SVGIG (reference sequence). Trimming shortened V by 5 bases and J by 0 bases, and 5 bases separated the two germline ends. CDR3 length: 12 residues. CDR3 DNA sequence: TGTGCCTGGTCTGTCTCTGGAAACACCATATATTTT. It encodes CAWSVSGNTIYF.

V gene TRBV7-8 combines with J gene TRBJ1-1; tentatively, D is TRBD1 (5 bases). Germline lookup yields CDR1 SGHVS and CDR2 FQNEAQ. The V end lost 4 bases, the J end lost 0 bases, and 15 bases lay between the germline ends. This CDR3 is built from 16 residues. This chain's CDR3 is CASSYPGRTMNTEAFF. The CDR3 coding sequence is TGTGCCAGCAGCTACCCAGGGAGGACCATGAACACTGAAGCTTTCTTT.

This chain uses TRBV15 with TRBJ2-4, with 9 bases fitting TRBD1. V gave up 0 bases and J gave up 0 bases; unmatched junction bases: 9. In germline, CDR1 is LNHNV, CDR2 YYDKDF (reference sequence). The CDR3 has 19 residues. The CDR3 coding sequence is TGTGCCACCAGCAGAGATGGGGACAGGGCCCTAAGAGCCAAAAACATTCAGTACTTC. It is translated as CATSRDGDRALRAKNIQYF.

The gene calls are TRBV20-1 and TRBJ2-7; either TRBD1 or TRBD2 may fit D (5 bases each). CDR3 length: 11 residues. Trimming removed 6 bases at V and 7 bases at J, with 13 bases between. CDR1 and CDR2 from the germline V gene are DFQATT and SNEGSKA (reference sequence). The CDR3: CSAPGSGEQYF. Written as DNA, the CDR3 is TGCAGTGCCCCAGGGTCGGGGGAGCAGTACTTC.

The gene calls are TRBV28 and TRBJ2-4, with 10 positions matching TRBD2. Germline CDR1 reads MDHEN; CDR2 reads SYDVKM. There are 16 residues in the CDR3. Trimming at V came to 4 bases and at J to 9 bases, leaving 12 bases not matched to a gene. CDR3 DNA: TGTGCCAGCAGTTCCCCCAAGGAGCGGGAGGGCCGCATTCAGTACTTC. This gives the protein CASSSPKEREGRIQYF.

J is TRBJ2-2 and V is TRBV6-6, with D uncertain. The CDR3 totals 12 residues. The V and J ends lost 6 bases and 7 bases respectively, with 9 bases between them. Looked up from germline, CDR1 is MNHNY and CDR2 is SVGAGI (reference sequence). This CDR3 reads CASRSLSGELFF. CDR3 nucleotides: TGTGCCAGCAGGTCCTTGAGCGGGGAGCTGTTTTTT.

V is TRBV28 and J is TRBJ2-7; D possibly corresponds to TRBD1 (5 bases). The V gene's germline CDR1 is MDHEN and CDR2 SYDVKM. Trimming removed 6 bases from V and 0 bases from J, with 18 bases in between. The length of the CDR3 is 16 residues. For the CDR3, the DNA is TGTGCCAGCAGACATGGGGCGACATCGGGCTCCTACGAGCAGTACTTC. It specifies CASRHGATSGSYEQYF.

The chain recombines TRBV28 with TRBJ1-2; perhaps TRBD1 as D (5 bases). Germline V gene sequence: CDR1 MDHEN, CDR2 SYDVKM. The CDR3 loop spans 14 amino acids. Trimming left V 3 bases short and J 1 base short, with 9 bases between. The CDR3 DNA reads TGTGCCAGCAGTTTGCAGACAGATAACTATGGCTACACCTTC. This translates into CASSLQTDNYGYTF.

V usage is TRBV15 and J usage is TRBJ2-7; 7 positions agree with TRBD2. CDR3 size: 14 residues. Germline V lookup: CDR1 LNHNV, CDR2 YYDKDF (reference sequence). V lost 6 bases and J lost 3; bases outside the gene matches: 8. CDR3 in DNA: TGTGCCACCAGTCCGGGGGGAGGAGACTACGAGCAGTACTTC. Translation: CATSPGGGDYEQYF.

This clone came up once. This sample also contains other DNA sequences that code for the same CDR3. The chain carries TRBV5-1 and TRBJ2-2; weak D call: TRBD1 (7 bases). Trimming removed 0 bases from V and 4 bases from J, with 10 bases in between. Germline CDR1 and CDR2: SGHRS and YFSETQ. CDR3 length: 15 amino acids. CDR3 residues: CASSLAQGGTGELFF. CDR3 coding DNA: TGCGCCAGCAGCTTGGCTCAGGGGGGCACCGGGGAGCTGTTTTTT.

The rearrangement joins TRBV7-2 to TRBJ2-1; the match to TRBD2 covers 7 bases. Germline loops: CDR1 SGHTA, CDR2 FQGNSA. Germline trimming cut 6 bases from V and 7 bases from J; bases unmatched to any gene: 12. This CDR3 contains 15 residues. CDR3 loop: CASRREPSSVNEQFF. CDR3 in DNA: TGTGCCAGCAGGCGGGAGCCTTCTTCGGTAAATGAGCAGTTCTTC.

The genes are TRBV5-6 and TRBJ2-2, with unresolved D. V was trimmed by 4 bases and J by 7 bases, leaving 14 bases between them. The germline V gene has CDR1 SGHDT and CDR2 YYEEEE. The CDR3 is 14 residues long. For the CDR3, the DNA is TGTGCCAGCAGCGCCGGCCCCTTCTACGGGGAGCTGTTTTTT. Amino acids: CASSAGPFYGELFF.

CDR3 residues: CASSLAAGVREQYF. The CDR3 nucleotides read TGTGCCAGCAGCTTAGCAGCGGGAGTTCGGGAGCAGTACTTC. The gene calls are TRBV7-2 and TRBJ2-7; 8 positions agree with TRBD2. This CDR3 contains 14 residues. CDR1 is SGHTA, CDR2 FQGNSA, per germline. With V trimmed by 0 bases and J by 7 bases, 5 bases remained unmatched.

The chain employs TRBV6-1 and TRBJ1-4, with D tentatively TRBD1 (6 bases). CDR1 and CDR2 from the germline V gene are MNHNS and SASEGT. The CDR3 sequence is 15 residues long. V lost 1 base to trimming and J lost 5 bases, with 11 bases between them. The CDR3 spells CASSEGQGPNEKLFF. The CDR3 DNA reads as TGTGCCAGCAGTGAAGGTCAGGGGCCGAATGAAAAACTGTTTTTT.

J is TRBJ2-7 and V is TRBV28; 10 positions match TRBD1. The trim removed 5 bases at V and 0 bases at J, leaving 7 bases unmatched. The V gene's germline CDR1 is MDHEN and CDR2 SYDVKM. CDR3 length equals 16 residues. CDR3 protein: CASSRQGARSSYEQYF. The CDR3 DNA reads TGTGCCAGCAGTCGACAGGGGGCGAGGAGCTCCTACGAGCAGTACTTC.

The chain has TRBV28 and TRBJ2-3, with 7 bases that match TRBD1. The germline CDR1 and CDR2 sequences are MDHEN and SYDVKM. The V segment lost 5 bases and the J segment 1 base; nucleotides outside the gene matches: 6. The CDR3 spans 15 residues. This CDR3 reads CASSRQGVGTDTQYF. The CDR3 region has the DNA TGTGCCAGCAGTCGACAGGGAGTGGGCACAGATACGCAGTATTTT.

This chain connects TRBV10-3 to TRBJ2-3; 7 bases line up with TRBD2. The CDR3 is 14 amino acids. J gave up 4 bases and V 0 bases, and 1 base lay outside the gene matches. Germline assignment: CDR1 ENHRY and CDR2 SYGVKD. Written as DNA, the CDR3 is TGTGCCATCAGTGAGTCGCTAGCGGCAGATACGCAGTATTTT. Encoded protein: CAISESLAADTQYF.

This clone was seen more than once but under ten times. The gene calls are TRBV30 and TRBJ1-1; D is undetermined. The CDR3 runs to 12 residues. The germline V and J ends were trimmed by 5 bases and 0 bases, with 7 bases remaining between them. The germline gives CDR1 GTSNPN, CDR2 SVGIG (reference sequence). The CDR3 protein is CAWGSMNTEAFF. CDR3 in DNA: TGTGCCTGGGGGTCCATGAACACTGAAGCTTTCTTT. The complete variable domain, with remaining parts taken from reference TRBV30 and TRBJ1-1, reads SQTIHQWPATLVQPVGSPLSLECTVEGTSNPNLYWYRQAAGRGLQLLFYSVGIGQISSEVPQNLSASRPQDRQFILSSKKLLLSDSGFYLCAWGSMNTEAFFGQGTRLTVV.

The chain is built from TRBV28 and TRBJ1-5, with D perhaps matching TRBD1 (5 bases). The CDR3 loop spans 19 amino acids. Germline V gives CDR1 MDHEN, CDR2 SYDVKM. Deletions cut 0 bases from V and 0 bases from J, with 18 bases between. CDR3 sequence: CASSLWRARGIDSNQPQHF. The CDR3 DNA sequence: TGTGCCAGCAGTTTATGGCGTGCGAGGGGTATCGATAGCAATCAGCCCCAGCATTTT.